This T cell receptor (beta chain) was profiled in a study of blood T cells in healthy people across ages. Next came a second PCR, run for about 6 to 12 cycles, which used a sample-barcoded 5' primer along with a J-beta primer mix. MiXCR, applied by TCRdb to the 5' RACE reads, yields one record per CDR3 protein. The sample consists of about 1,600,000 distinct CDR3 sequences, approximately 42% of them appearing once. Looked up from germline, CDR1 is DFQATT and CDR2 is SNEGSKA (reference sequence). Unmatched junction bases numbered 6, after V lost 2 bases and J lost 5 bases. The CDR3 is 15 residues long. General study results and limits: A conclusive naive versus antigen-experienced comparison was prevented by the unsorted PBMCs. Roughly linear declines in TCR beta diversity per million T cells occurred with age. Naive T cell percentage showed a strong correlation with TCR beta diversity.

On this clonotype itself: The target antigen is unknown.

The sample was blood. This TCR was sampled from a woman aged 18-29 years in good health. This chain uses TRBV20-1 with TRBJ2-2, with 9 bases identical to TRBD2. The CDR3, as DNA: TGCAGTGCTAGACCTAGCGGGATGATGACCGGGGAGCTGTTTTTT. This gives the protein CSARPSGMMTGELFF.